This entry describes one TCR beta chain. These data come from a study of blood T cells in healthy people across ages. Through a sample-barcoded 5' primer and a J-beta primer mix, a second PCR was run for roughly 6 to 11 cycles. MiXCR, run by TCRdb on the 5' RACE reads, gives a single entry per CDR3 protein. The sample lists approximately 790,000 distinct CDR3 sequences, around 62% seen once, with 25% to 35% in the top ten. The sample consisted of blood. The clonotype originates from a man aged 25-45 years in good health.

In DNA form, the CDR3 reads TGTGCCAGCAGCCGAACTAGCGGGGGGGTTACCGGGGAGCTGTTTTTT. Residues: CASSRTSGGVTGELFF. The V call is TRBV9, the J call TRBJ2-2, with 13 bases identical to TRBD2. The V gene end was trimmed by 4 bases and the J gene end by 5 bases; junction bases not matched to a gene: 5. CDR1 and CDR2 (germline): SGDLS, YYNGEE. This CDR3 has 16 amino acids.